This is a list of T cell receptor beta chains from one sample in a study of blood T cell repertoires in COVID-19. Using immunoSEQ multiplex PCR, the repertoire was profiled, and TCRdb retains in-frame clones only, with some absent. The sample contains around 250,000 clones, around 86% of which appear only once. What was sequenced was peripheral blood. The receptors shown here come from a woman aged 65 to 85 with active or convalescent COVID-19. Both conserved end residues are part of each CDR3. The order of the fields is D gene, V gene, J gene, clone size, CDR3 protein, CDR3 DNA. D genes are given only for firm matches. Only part of the rows carry a size: once, few, many, or a class if the clone is expanded.

>NA|TRBV5-1|TRBJ1-1|few
CASSLAGVSRAFF
TGCGCCAGCAGCTTGGCCGGGGTGAGTAGGGCTTTCTTT
>TRBD1|TRBV6-5|TRBJ1-2|NA
CASSQTGGYGYTF
TGTGCCAGCAGCCAAACAGGGGGGTATGGCTACACCTTC
>TRBD1|TRBV14|TRBJ1-4|NA
CASSPRQGSEKLFF
TGTGCCAGCAGCCCCAGACAGGGTTCTGAAAAACTGTTTTTT
>TRBD1|TRBV7-2|TRBJ1-2|NA
CASSSRTEPRGGYTF
TGTGCCAGCAGCTCCCGAACAGAACCCAGGGGGGGCTACACCTTC
>TRBD1|TRBV11-3|TRBJ2-7|once
CASSARDRAYEQYF
TGTGCCAGCAGCGCCCGGGACAGGGCATACGAGCAGTACTTC
>NA|TRBV27|TRBJ1-5|NA
CASSLGLYSNQPQHF
TGTGCCAGCAGTTTAGGCTTGTATAGCAATCAGCCCCAGCATTTT
>NA|TRBV9|TRBJ1-1|once
CASSVGPGMNTEAFF
TGTGCCAGCAGCGTAGGACCGGGGATGAACACTGAAGCTTTCTTT
>NA|TRBV2|TRBJ1-1|few
CASTEDGGWNTEAFF
TGTGCCAGCACCGAAGACGGGGGATGGAACACTGAAGCTTTCTTT
>TRBD1|TRBV6-5|TRBJ2-2|NA
CASDRGDTGELFF
TGTGCCAGCGACAGGGGGGACACCGGGGAGCTGTTTTTT
>NA|TRBV19|TRBJ2-1|NA
CASSRQPSSYNEQFF
TGTGCCAGTAGCCGACAGCCGAGCTCCTACAATGAGCAGTTCTTC
>NA|TRBV6-5|TRBJ1-4|NA
CASSSPGGTKLFF
TGTGCCAGCAGTAGCCCGGGAGGGACGAAACTGTTTTTT
>NA|TRBV11-3|TRBJ2-1|NA
CASSLVPGGGYNEQFF
TGTGCCAGCAGCTTAGTGCCAGGTGGGGGGTACAATGAGCAGTTCTTC
>TRBD1|TRBV10-3|TRBJ2-5|NA
CAISETTGTGGETQYF
TGTGCCATCAGTGAGACAACCGGGACAGGGGGAGAGACCCAGTACTTC
>NA|TRBV9|TRBJ2-7|NA
CASSVTGGSYEQYF
TGTGCCAGCAGCGTGACCGGGGGTTCCTACGAGCAGTACTTC
>NA|TRBV12-3/TRBV12-4|TRBJ1-2|few
CASRPSARGYTF
TGTGCCAGCAGGCCCTCGGCGCGGGGCTACACCTTC
>TRBD1|TRBV18|TRBJ2-2|NA
CASSQEGTANTGELFF
TGTGCCAGCTCTCAAGAGGGGACAGCCAACACCGGGGAGCTGTTTTTT
>TRBD1|TRBV5-1|TRBJ2-5|medium-sized
CASSSRQGMAGETQYF
TGCGCCAGCAGCTCACGACAGGGGATGGCGGGTGAGACCCAGTACTTC
>TRBD1|TRBV11-2|TRBJ1-1|NA
CASSPRGTGATLNTEAFF
TGTGCCAGCAGTCCGCGCGGGACAGGGGCAACCTTGAACACTGAAGCTTTCTTT
>NA|TRBV3-1/TRBV3-2|TRBJ2-1|NA
CASSHVTVNNEQFF
TGTGCCAGCAGCCATGTGACAGTAAACAATGAGCAGTTCTTC
>NA|TRBV29-1|TRBJ1-3|once
CSVVAGTGNGNTIYF
TGCAGCGTTGTAGCGGGTACAGGGAATGGAAACACCATATATTTT
>TRBD1|TRBV9|TRBJ2-3|NA
CASSDGQGYGDTQYF
TGTGCCAGCAGCGACGGACAGGGCTACGGAGATACGCAGTATTTT
>NA|TRBV5-6|TRBJ2-5|once
CASSLAGGPLLEETQYF
TGTGCCAGCAGCTTGGCCGGGGGGCCGCTCCTCGAAGAGACCCAGTACTTC
>TRBD1|TRBV7-8|TRBJ1-2|NA
CASTELGTVGYGYTF
TGTGCCAGCACCGAACTAGGGACAGTCGGATATGGCTACACCTTC
>NA|TRBV12-3/TRBV12-4|TRBJ1-1|many
CASSLDRVRAFF
TGTGCCAGCAGTTTAGACAGGGTAAGGGCTTTCTTT
>NA|TRBV12-3/TRBV12-4|TRBJ1-2|NA
CASSPGDYGYTF
TGTGCCAGCAGCCCGGGAGACTATGGCTACACCTTC
>NA|TRBV7-6|TRBJ2-1|NA
CASSSTVTNNEQFF
TGTGCCAGCAGCTCGACAGTCACTAACAATGAGCAGTTCTTC
>TRBD1|TRBV5-4|TRBJ1-1|NA
CASSSRDRGYTEAFF
TGTGCCAGCAGCTCACGGGACAGGGGGTATACTGAAGCTTTCTTT
>TRBD2|TRBV5-1|TRBJ2-7|NA
CASSLRTSGEGEQYF
TGCGCCAGCAGCTTACGGACTAGCGGGGAGGGAGAGCAGTACTTC
>TRBD1|TRBV4-2|TRBJ1-2|NA
CASSQESRGADYGYTF
TGTGCCAGCAGCCAAGAATCCAGGGGGGCTGACTATGGCTACACCTTC
>NA|TRBV6-2/TRBV6-3|TRBJ1-1|NA
CASSYGQMNTEAFF
TGTGCCAGCAGTTACGGTCAGATGAACACTGAAGCTTTCTTT
>NA|TRBV30|TRBJ1-4|NA
CAWIQDRLLATNEKLFF
TGTGCCTGGATACAAGACAGATTACTCGCAACTAATGAAAAACTGTTTTTT
>TRBD2|TRBV28|TRBJ2-5|NA
CASSSLAGTETQYF
TGTGCCAGCAGTTCGCTAGCGGGGACGGAGACCCAGTACTTC
>TRBD1|TRBV25-1|TRBJ1-5|NA
CASSVTGMVQPQHF
TGTGCCAGCAGTGTGACAGGGATGGTACAGCCCCAGCATTTT
>TRBD1|TRBV19|TRBJ2-1|NA
CASRGLQTGSPFF
TGTGCCAGTAGGGGGTTACAGACAGGGTCCCCGTTCTTC
>NA|TRBV19|TRBJ2-1|NA
CASTPTPGYHNEQFF
TGTGCCAGTACCCCTACTCCGGGTTACCACAATGAGCAGTTCTTC
>NA|TRBV10-3|TRBJ1-5|NA
CAISEGRADQPQHF
TGTGCCATCAGTGAGGGCAGGGCGGATCAGCCCCAGCATTTT
>NA|TRBV6-5|TRBJ1-3|NA
CATAASSSGNTIYF
TGTGCCACCGCGGCCAGCAGCTCTGGAAACACCATATATTTT
>TRBD1|TRBV5-1|TRBJ2-7|NA
CASRIQGSSYEQYF
TGCGCCAGCAGGATACAGGGGAGCTCCTACGAGCAGTACTTC